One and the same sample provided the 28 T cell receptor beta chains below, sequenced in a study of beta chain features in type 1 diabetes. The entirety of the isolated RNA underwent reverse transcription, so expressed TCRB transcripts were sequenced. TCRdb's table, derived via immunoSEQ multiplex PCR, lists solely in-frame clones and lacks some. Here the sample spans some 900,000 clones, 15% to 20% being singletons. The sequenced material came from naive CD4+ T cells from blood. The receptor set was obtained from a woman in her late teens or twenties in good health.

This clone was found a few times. The CDR3: CASSIDQDGQGSNQPQHF. The CDR3 DNA sequence: TGTGCCAGTAGTATAGATCAGGACGGACAGGGGAGCAATCAGCCCCAGCATTTT. This rearrangement joins TRBV19 to TRBJ1-5; 9 positions match TRBD1. The CDR3 runs 18 residues. Germline CDR1 LNHDA, CDR2 SQIVND (reference sequence). V was clipped by 0 bases and J by 1 base; unmatched bases: 7. The full variable domain, in which reference TRBV19 and TRBJ1-5 provide the parts outside the CDR3, is DGGITQSPKYLFRKEGQNVTLSCEQNLNHDAMYWYRQDPGQGLRLIYYSQIVNDFQKGDIAEGYSVSREKKESFPLTVTSAQKNPTAFYLCASSIDQDGQGSNQPQHFGDGTRLSIL.

CDR3 bases: TGTGCCAGCAGCGCGGGGAGCAGCTCCTACAATGAGCAGTTCTTC. It encodes CASSAGSSSYNEQFF. The rearrangement joins TRBV7-6 to TRBJ2-1; a weak D match, TRBD2 (6 bases). The CDR3 is 15 amino acids. Trimming pared 5 bases from V and 0 bases from J, leaving 11 bases between. Germline CDR1 SGHVS, CDR2 FNYEAQ.

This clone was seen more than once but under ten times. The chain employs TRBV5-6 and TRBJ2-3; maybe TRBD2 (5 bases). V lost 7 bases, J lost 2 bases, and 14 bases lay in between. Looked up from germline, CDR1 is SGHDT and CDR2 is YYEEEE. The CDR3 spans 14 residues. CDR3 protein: CASCEGQSTDTQYF. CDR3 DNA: TGTGCCAGCTGCGAGGGCCAGTCCACAGATACGCAGTATTTT.

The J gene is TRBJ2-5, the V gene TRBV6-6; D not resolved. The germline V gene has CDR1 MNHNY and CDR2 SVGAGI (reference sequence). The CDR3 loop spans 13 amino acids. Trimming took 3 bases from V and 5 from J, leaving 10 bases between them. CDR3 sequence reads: CASSYQLSETQYF. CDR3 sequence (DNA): TGTGCCAGCAGTTATCAACTGTCTGAGACCCAGTACTTC.

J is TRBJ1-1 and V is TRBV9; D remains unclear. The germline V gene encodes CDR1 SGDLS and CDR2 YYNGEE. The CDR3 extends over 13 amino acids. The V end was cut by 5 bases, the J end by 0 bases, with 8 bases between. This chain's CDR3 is CASRRGLNTEAFF. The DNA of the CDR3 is TGTGCCAGCAGGAGAGGGTTGAACACTGAAGCTTTCTTT.

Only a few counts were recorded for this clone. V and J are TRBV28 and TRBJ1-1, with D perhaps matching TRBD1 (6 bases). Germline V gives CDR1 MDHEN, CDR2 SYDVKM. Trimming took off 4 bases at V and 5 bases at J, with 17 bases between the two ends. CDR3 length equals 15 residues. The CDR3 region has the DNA TGTGCCAGCAGTTCTTCAGGGGCGGGGGAAACTGAAGCTTTCTTT. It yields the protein CASSSSGAGETEAFF.

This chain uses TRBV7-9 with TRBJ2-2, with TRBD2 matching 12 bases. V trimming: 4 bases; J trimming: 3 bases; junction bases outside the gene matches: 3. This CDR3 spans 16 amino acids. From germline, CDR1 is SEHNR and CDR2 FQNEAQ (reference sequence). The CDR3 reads CASSYRLAGDTGELFF. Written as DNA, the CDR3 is TGTGCCAGCAGCTATAGACTAGCGGGAGACACCGGGGAGCTGTTTTTT.

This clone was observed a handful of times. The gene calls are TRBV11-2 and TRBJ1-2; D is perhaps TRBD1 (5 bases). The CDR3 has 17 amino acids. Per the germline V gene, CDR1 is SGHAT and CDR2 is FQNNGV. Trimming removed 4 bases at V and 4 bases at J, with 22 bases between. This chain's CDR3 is CASSSPHHLRGFYGYTF. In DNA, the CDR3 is TGTGCCAGCAGCTCGCCCCATCACCTCCGGGGCTTCTATGGCTACACCTTC.

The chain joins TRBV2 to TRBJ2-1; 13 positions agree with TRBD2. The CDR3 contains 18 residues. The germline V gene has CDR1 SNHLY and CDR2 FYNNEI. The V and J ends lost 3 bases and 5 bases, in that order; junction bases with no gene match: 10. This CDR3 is CASSDPEGLAGFHNEQFF. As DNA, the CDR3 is TGTGCCAGCAGTGACCCGGAGGGACTAGCGGGATTTCACAATGAGCAGTTCTTC.

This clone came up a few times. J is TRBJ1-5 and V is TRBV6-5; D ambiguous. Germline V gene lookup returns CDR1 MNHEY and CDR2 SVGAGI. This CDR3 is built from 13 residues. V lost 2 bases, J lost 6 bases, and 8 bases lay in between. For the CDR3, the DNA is TGTGCCAGCAGTTACGGTTTAGGTCAGCCCCAGCATTTT. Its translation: CASSYGLGQPQHF.

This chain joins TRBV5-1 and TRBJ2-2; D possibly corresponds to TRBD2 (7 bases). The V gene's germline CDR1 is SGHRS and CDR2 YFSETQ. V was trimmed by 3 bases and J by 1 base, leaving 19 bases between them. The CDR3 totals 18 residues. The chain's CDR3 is CASSSRAPGGLNTGELFF. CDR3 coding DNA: TGCGCCAGCAGCTCACGGGCCCCCGGGGGGCTGAACACCGGGGAGCTGTTTTTT.

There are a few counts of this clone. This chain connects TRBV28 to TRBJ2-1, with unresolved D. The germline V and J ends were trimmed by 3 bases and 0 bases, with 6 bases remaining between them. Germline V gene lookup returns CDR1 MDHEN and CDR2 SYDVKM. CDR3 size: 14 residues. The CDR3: CASSFESSYNEQFF. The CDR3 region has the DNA TGTGCCAGCAGTTTTGAGAGCTCCTACAATGAGCAGTTCTTC.

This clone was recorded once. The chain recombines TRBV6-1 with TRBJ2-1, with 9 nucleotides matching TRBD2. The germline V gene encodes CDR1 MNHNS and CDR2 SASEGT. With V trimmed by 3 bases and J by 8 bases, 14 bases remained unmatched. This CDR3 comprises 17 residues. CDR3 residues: CASSDQIRAGGMDEQFF. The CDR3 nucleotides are TGTGCCAGCAGTGACCAGATACGAGCGGGAGGTATGGATGAGCAGTTCTTC.

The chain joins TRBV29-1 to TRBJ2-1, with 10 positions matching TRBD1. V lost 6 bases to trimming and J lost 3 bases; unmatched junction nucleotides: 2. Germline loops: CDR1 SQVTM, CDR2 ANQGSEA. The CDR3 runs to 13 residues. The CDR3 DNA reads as TGCAGCGTGTGGACAGGGGGCTACAATGAGCAGTTCTTC. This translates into CSVWTGGYNEQFF.

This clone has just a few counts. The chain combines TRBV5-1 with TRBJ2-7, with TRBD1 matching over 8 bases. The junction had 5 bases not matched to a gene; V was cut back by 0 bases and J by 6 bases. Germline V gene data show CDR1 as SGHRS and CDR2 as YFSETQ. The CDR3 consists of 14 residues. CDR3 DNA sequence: TGCGCCAGCAGCTTGGAACAGGGGGTTAGCGAGCAGTACTTC. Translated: CASSLEQGVSEQYF.

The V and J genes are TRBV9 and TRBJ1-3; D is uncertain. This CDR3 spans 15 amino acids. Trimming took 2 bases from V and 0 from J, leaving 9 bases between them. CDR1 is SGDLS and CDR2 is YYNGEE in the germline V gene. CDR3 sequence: CASSVSLNSGNTIYF. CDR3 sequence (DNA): TGTGCCAGCAGCGTCAGCCTGAACTCTGGAAACACCATATATTTT.

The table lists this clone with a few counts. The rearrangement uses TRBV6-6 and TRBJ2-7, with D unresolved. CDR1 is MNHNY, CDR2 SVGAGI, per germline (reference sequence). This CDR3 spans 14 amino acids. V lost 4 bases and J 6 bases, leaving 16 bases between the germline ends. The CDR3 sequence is CASSFSRPGLEQYF. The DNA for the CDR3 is TGTGCCAGCAGTTTCTCTCGACCTGGGCTCGAGCAGTACTTC.

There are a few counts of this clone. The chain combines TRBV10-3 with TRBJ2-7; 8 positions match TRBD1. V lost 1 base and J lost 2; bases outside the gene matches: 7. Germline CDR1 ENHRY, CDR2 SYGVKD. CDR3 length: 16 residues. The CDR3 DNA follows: TGTGCCATCAGTGAGTTACGACAGGGGAAAACCTACGAGCAGTACTTC. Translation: CAISELRQGKTYEQYF.

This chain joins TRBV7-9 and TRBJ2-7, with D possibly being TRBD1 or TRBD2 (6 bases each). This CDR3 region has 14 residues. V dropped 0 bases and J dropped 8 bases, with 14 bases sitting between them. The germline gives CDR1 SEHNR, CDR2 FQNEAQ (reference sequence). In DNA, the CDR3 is TGTGCCAGCAGCTTAGCAGGGGGGCAGGGTCAGCAGTACTTC. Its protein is CASSLAGGQGQQYF.

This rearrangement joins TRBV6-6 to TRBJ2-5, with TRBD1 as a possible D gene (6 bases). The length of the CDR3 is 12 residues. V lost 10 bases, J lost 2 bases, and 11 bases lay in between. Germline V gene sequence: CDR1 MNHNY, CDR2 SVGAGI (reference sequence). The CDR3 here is CAISQGQETQYF. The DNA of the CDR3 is TGTGCCATTTCCCAGGGGCAAGAGACCCAGTACTTC.

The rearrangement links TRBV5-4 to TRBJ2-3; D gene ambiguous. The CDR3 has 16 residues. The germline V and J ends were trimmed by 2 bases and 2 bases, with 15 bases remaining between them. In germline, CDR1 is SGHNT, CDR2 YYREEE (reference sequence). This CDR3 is CASSFDSVHTTDTQYF. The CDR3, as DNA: TGTGCCAGCAGCTTTGACTCTGTTCATACCACAGATACGCAGTATTTT.

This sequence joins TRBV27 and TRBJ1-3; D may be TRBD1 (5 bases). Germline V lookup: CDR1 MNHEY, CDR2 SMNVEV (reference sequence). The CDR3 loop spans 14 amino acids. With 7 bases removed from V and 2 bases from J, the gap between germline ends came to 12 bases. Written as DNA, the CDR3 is TGTGCCAGCAAGCAGGGTTCGGCTGGAAACACCATATATTTT. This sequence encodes CASKQGSAGNTIYF.

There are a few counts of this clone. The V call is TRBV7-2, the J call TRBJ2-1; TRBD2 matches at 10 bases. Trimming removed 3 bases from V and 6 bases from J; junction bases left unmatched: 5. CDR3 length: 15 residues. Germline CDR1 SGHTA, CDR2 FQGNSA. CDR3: CASSFWASGSNEQFF. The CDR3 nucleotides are TGTGCCAGCAGCTTCTGGGCTAGCGGGAGCAATGAGCAGTTCTTC.

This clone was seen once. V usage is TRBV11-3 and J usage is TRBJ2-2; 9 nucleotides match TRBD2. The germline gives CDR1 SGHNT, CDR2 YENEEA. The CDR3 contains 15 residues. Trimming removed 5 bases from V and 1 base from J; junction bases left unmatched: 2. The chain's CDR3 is CASSPTSGNTGELFF. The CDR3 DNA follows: TGTGCCAGCAGCCCGACTAGCGGGAACACCGGGGAGCTGTTTTTT.

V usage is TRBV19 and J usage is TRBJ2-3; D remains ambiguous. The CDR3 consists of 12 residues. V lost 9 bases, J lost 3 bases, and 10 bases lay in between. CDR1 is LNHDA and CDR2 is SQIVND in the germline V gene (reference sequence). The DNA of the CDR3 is TGTGCCAGCTCACGAAGGACAGATACGCAGTATTTT. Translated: CASSRRTDTQYF.

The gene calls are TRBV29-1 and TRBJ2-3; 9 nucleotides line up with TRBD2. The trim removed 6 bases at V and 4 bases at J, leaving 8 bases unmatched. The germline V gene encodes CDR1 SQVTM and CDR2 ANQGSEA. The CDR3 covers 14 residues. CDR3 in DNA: TGCAGCGTCCTTACTAGCGGGTTGGCAGATACGCAGTATTTT. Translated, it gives CSVLTSGLADTQYF.

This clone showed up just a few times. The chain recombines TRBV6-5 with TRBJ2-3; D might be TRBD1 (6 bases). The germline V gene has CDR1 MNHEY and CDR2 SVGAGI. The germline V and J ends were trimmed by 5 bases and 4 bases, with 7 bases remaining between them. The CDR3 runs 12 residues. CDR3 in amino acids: CASSRTADTQYF. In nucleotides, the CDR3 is TGTGCCAGCAGTAGGACAGCAGATACGCAGTATTTT.

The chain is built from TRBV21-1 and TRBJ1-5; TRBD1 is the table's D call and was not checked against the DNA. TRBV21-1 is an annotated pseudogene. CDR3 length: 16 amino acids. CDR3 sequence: CASSKEQPKVFQPQHF. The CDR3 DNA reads TGTGCCAGCAGCAAAGAACAGCCCAAGGTTTTTCAGCCCCAGCATTTT.